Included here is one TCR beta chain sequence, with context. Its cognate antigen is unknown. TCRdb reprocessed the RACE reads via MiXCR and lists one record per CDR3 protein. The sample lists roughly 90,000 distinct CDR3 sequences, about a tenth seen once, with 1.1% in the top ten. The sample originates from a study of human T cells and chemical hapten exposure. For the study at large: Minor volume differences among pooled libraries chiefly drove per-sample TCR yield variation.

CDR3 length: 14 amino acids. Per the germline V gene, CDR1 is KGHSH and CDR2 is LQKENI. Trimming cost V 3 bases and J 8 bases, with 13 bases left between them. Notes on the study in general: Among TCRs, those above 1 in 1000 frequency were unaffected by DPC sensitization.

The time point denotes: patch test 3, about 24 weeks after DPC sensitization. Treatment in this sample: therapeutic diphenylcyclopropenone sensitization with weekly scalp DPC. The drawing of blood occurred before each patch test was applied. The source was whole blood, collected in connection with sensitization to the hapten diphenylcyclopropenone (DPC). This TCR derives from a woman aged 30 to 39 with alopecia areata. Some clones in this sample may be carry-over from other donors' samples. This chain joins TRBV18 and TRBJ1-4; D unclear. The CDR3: CASSPGINEEKLFF. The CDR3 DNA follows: TGTGCCAGCTCACCGGGGATTAATGAAGAAAAACTGTTTTTT.